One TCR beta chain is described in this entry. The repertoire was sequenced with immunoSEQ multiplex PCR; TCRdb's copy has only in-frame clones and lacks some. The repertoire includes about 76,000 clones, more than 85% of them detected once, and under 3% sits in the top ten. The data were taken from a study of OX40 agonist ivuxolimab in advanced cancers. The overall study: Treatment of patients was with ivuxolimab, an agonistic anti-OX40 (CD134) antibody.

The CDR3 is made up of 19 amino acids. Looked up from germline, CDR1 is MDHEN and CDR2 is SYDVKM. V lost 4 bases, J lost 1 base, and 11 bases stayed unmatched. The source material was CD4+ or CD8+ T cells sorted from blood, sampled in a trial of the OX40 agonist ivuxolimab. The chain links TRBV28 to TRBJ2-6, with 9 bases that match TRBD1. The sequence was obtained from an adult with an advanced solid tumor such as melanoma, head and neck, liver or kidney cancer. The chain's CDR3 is CASSSLGQGTGSGANVLTF. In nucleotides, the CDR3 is TGTGCCAGCAGTTCTTTGGGACAGGGAACGGGGTCTGGGGCCAACGTCCTGACTTTC.